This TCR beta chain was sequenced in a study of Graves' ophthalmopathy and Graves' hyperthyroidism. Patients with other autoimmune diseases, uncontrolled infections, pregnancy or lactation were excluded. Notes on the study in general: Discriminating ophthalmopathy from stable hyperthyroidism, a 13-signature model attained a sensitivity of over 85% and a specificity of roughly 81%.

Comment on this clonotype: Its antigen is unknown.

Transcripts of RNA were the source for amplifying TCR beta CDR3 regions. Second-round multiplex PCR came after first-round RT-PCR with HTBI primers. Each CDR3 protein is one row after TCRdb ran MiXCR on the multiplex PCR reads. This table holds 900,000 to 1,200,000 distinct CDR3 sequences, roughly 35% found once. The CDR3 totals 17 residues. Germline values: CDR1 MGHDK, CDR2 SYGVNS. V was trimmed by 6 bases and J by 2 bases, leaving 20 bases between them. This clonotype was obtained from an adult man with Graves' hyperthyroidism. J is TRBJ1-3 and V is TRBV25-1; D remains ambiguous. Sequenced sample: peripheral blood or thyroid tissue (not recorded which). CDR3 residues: CASSHIVRGTAGNTIYF. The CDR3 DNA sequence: TGTGCCAGCAGCCACATAGTTCGGGGTACTGCTGGAAACACCATATATTTT.